This T cell receptor (beta chain) appears in the sequencing data of a study of cytomegalovirus exposure and HLA in healthy donors. 60 Vbeta and 13 Jbeta primers were used in PCR. Here immunoSEQ multiplex PCR was the method, and the copy in TCRdb shows in-frame clones only, minus some. The sample lists about 150,000 clones, around 82% occurring once. The CDR3 totals 12 residues. CDR1 is GTSNPN and CDR2 is SVGIG in the germline V gene (reference sequence). Trimming stripped 2 bases from V and 7 bases from J, with 9 bases between. Material for sequencing was PBMCs. This chain joins TRBV30 and TRBJ2-1; no reliable D call. The sequence derives from a woman aged 45-65 years in good health and CMV-seropositive. In nucleotides, the CDR3 is TGTGCCTGGAGTTTGGCAAAAAATGAGCAGTTCTTC. Amino acid sequence: CAWSLAKNEQFF.